The table lists the clone carrying this T cell receptor (beta chain) with a count of one. The antigen remains undetermined. This table comes from immunoSEQ multiplex PCR, and its TCRdb copy is limited to in-frame clones, with some not included. Among roughly 25,000 clones listed, under 85% were seen once. The CDR3 consists of 15 residues. The data originate from a study of PD-1 blockade in mismatch repair-deficient tumors. Turning to the study itself: Patients had over ten mismatch repair-deficient cancer types and were previously treated and progressing. Overall study findings and caveats: Tumor-resident clones, often absent from pretreatment blood, expanded after pembrolizumab and then contracted.

The receptor's source is an adult with mismatch repair-deficient cancer. The sequencing used peripheral blood, collected 12 weeks after starting pembrolizumab. The V call is TRBV21-1, the J call TRBJ2-7; TRBD1, the table's D call, was not compared with the DNA. TRBV21-1 is designated a pseudogene. CDR3 loop: CASSLRSAHGYEQYF. The CDR3 DNA sequence: TGTGCCAGCAGCCTCAGGTCCGCACATGGTTACGAGCAGTACTTC.